Following are 6 T cell receptor beta chains from one sample sequenced in a study of beta chain features in type 1 diabetes. Sequenced material consisted of expressed TCRB transcripts (all of the isolated RNA was reverse transcribed). Produced via immunoSEQ multiplex PCR; TCRdb's table is partial and in-frame only. The repertoire includes under 250,000 clones, roughly 15% of them detected once, and more than 0.025% sits in the top ten. The sequenced sample consisted of naive CD4+ T cells from blood. These receptors originate from a woman between 35 and 50 years old in good health.

This clone has more than one count but fewer than ten. The rearrangement joins TRBV19 to TRBJ1-2; TRBD1 might be the D (5 bases). The CDR3 consists of 14 residues. Trimming shortened V by 5 bases and J by 7 bases, and 17 bases separated the two germline ends. Germline loops: CDR1 LNHDA, CDR2 SQIVND (reference sequence). CDR3 nucleotide sequence: TGTGCCAGTAGTGTCGATAGGGGCGTCGGTGGCTACACCTTC. Protein: CASSVDRGVGGYTF.

A few counts support this clone. This specimen includes other DNA sequences encoding the same CDR3. The chain carries TRBV6-5 and TRBJ2-3, with 10 bases identical to TRBD2. Losses at the gene ends were 4 bases for V and 6 bases for J; bases not matched to a gene: 7. Germline-derived CDR1 and CDR2 are MNHEY and SVGAGI. This CDR3 region has 15 residues. CDR3 in DNA: TGTGCCAGCAGTTTAGCGGGGGGCCTTCCGGATACGCAGTATTTT. It encodes CASSLAGGLPDTQYF.

There are many counts of this clone. J is TRBJ2-4 and V is TRBV28; tentatively, D is TRBD1 (5 bases). V was clipped by 10 bases and J by 13 bases, with 23 bases between them. The CDR3 totals 13 residues. CDR1 and CDR2 (germline): MDHEN, SYDVKM. The CDR3 DNA reads as TGTGCCACCCAAGACAGACTTTCAAGGTGGCAGTACTTC. Translating gives CATQDRLSRWQYF.

This clone was observed a handful of times. CDR3 residues: CASSVPISGANVLTF. For the CDR3, the DNA is TGTGCCAGTAGTGTGCCTATCTCTGGGGCCAACGTCCTGACTTTC. The chain links TRBV19 to TRBJ2-6; no clear D gene. The CDR3 is made up of 15 amino acids. V was trimmed by 5 bases and J by 0 bases, leaving 8 bases between them. CDR1 and CDR2 from the germline V gene are LNHDA and SQIVND (reference sequence).

The chain is built from TRBV7-9 and TRBJ1-2; D is unresolved. Between the trimmed V and J ends, which lost 1 base and 8 bases, there was a span of 11 bases. CDR3 size: 13 residues. CDR1 and CDR2 (germline): SEHNR, FQNEAQ (reference sequence). The CDR3 reads CASSLGHPGGYTF. The CDR3 DNA follows: TGTGCCAGCAGCTTAGGCCATCCGGGGGGCTACACCTTC.

The chain employs TRBV18 and TRBJ1-5, with D possibly being TRBD1 (5 bases). V shed 1 base and J shed 0 bases, with 7 bases lying between them. CDR1 KGHSH and CDR2 LQKENI come from the germline V gene. The CDR3 length is 15 residues. The DNA for the CDR3 is TGTGCCAGCTCACCACTGACAGATAGCAATCAGCCCCAGCATTTT. Encoded protein: CASSPLTDSNQPQHF. The full variable domain, completed using reference TRBV18 and TRBJ1-5, is NAGVMQNPRHLVRRRGQEARLRCSPMKGHSHVYWYRQLPEEGLKFMVYLQKENIIDESGMPKERFSAEFPKEGPSILRIQQVVRGDSAAYFCASSPLTDSNQPQHFGDGTRLSIL.